This T cell receptor beta chain emerged from a study of blood T cell repertoires in COVID-19. The overall study: PBMCs, B-cell-depleted T cells, or T cells provided the cDNA or gDNA that made up the material.

Shortly before study entry, within 2 weeks, exposed participants had met a COVID-19 case. Original data processing: For nucleated cells, counts were estimated from reference gene primer amplification. This table comes from immunoSEQ multiplex PCR, and its TCRdb copy is limited to in-frame clones, with some not included. V and J calls and clone size are as listed in that table; D and trimming were resolved from the DNA. The sample lists 150,000 to 200,000 clones; over 80% were seen once. The receptor was isolated from a man aged 70 or older who had been exposed to COVID-19. Sequencing was performed on PBMCs or T cells enriched from blood (not recorded which).

The CDR3 loop is CASSQVGRNGYEQYF. The DNA for the CDR3 is TGTGCCAGCAGCCAAGTCGGGAGGAACGGCTACGAGCAGTACTTC. This chain links TRBV3-1 (or the pseudogene TRBV3-2) with TRBJ2-7; the match to TRBD2 covers 7 bases. The germline gives CDR1 LGHDT, CDR2 YNNKEL (reference sequence). The CDR3 has 15 amino acids. After removal of 1 base from V and 3 bases from J, the junction contained 6 bases not matched to a gene.